Listed here are 17 T cell receptor beta chains from one sample, sequenced in a study of shared clonotypes between healthy human individuals. Profiling relied on immunoSEQ multiplex PCR, and the TCRdb table lists in-frame clones only, not all of them. Seen here are around 940,000 clones, roughly 72% observed once, and the top ten hold roughly 1.5%. Material: memory CD4+ T cells sorted from blood. Subset here: CD45RA-negative fraction. The receptors derive from a man younger than 30 in good health.

V and J are TRBV18 and TRBJ2-3; D is possibly TRBD1 or TRBD2 (5 bases each). V shed 2 bases and J shed 1 base, with 7 bases lying between them. The length of the CDR3 is 14 residues. Germline assignment: CDR1 KGHSH and CDR2 LQKENI. For the CDR3, the DNA is TGTGCCAGCTCACCAATGGGGGGCACAGATACGCAGTATTTT. Translation: CASSPMGGTDTQYF.

A few counts support this clone. The CDR3 protein is CAIRRTAGDTEAFF. In DNA form, the CDR3 reads TGTGCCATCAGGCGGACAGCTGGGGACACTGAAGCTTTCTTT. The chain couples TRBV10-3 to TRBJ1-1; perhaps TRBD1 as D (6 bases). The germline gives CDR1 ENHRY, CDR2 SYGVKD. V dropped 6 bases and J dropped 3 bases, with 14 bases sitting between them. The CDR3 length is 14 residues.

The rearrangement links TRBV16 to TRBJ1-5; D not resolved. The V end lost 4 bases, the J end lost 9 bases, and 16 bases lay between the germline ends. The CDR3 has 14 residues. Germline V lookup: CDR1 KGHSY, CDR2 FQNENV. In DNA, the CDR3 is TGTGCCAGCAGCCCAACCCTAGATCTCGGGCCCCAGCATTTT. Its protein product is CASSPTLDLGPQHF. The whole variable domain, filled in from reference TRBV16 and TRBJ1-5, reads GEEVAQTPKHLVRGEGQKAKLYCAPIKGHSYVFWYQQVLKNEFKFLISFQNENVFDETGMPKERFSAKCLPNSPCSLEIQATKLEDSAVYFCASSPTLDLGPQHFGDGTRLSIL.

The V call is TRBV6-5, the J call TRBJ1-6, with 9 positions matching TRBD1. V shed 2 bases, J shed 14 bases, and the junction held 10 bases outside the gene matches. The CDR3 contains 15 residues. Germline V gene sequence: CDR1 MNHEY, CDR2 SVGAGI. The CDR3 coding sequence is TGTGCCAGCAGTTACCGGACAGGGGCTAAAATTTCCCTCCACTTT. The encoded protein is CASSYRTGAKISLHF.

The chain employs TRBV11-2 and TRBJ1-4; D unclear. With 6 bases removed from V and 0 bases from J, the gap between germline ends came to 11 bases. The germline V gene encodes CDR1 SGHAT and CDR2 FQNNGV. The length of the CDR3 is 15 residues. The CDR3 here is CASSIRGPTNEKLFF. CDR3 in DNA: TGTGCCAGCAGTATCCGAGGCCCAACTAATGAAAAACTGTTTTTT.

As regards this clone: The same CDR3 is also encoded by other DNA sequences in this sample. This sequence joins TRBV10-3 and TRBJ1-5; D possibly corresponds to TRBD1 (5 bases). CDR3 length equals 15 residues. CDR1 and CDR2 (germline): ENHRY, SYGVKD. Trimming pared 0 bases from V and 6 bases from J, leaving 12 bases between. CDR3 loop: CAISESRGGGQPQHF. In nucleotides, the CDR3 is TGTGCCATCAGTGAGTCTAGGGGCGGGGGTCAGCCCCAGCATTTT.

This sequence joins TRBV7-8 and TRBJ2-7, with D hard to call. CDR3 length: 14 amino acids. Germline V gene data show CDR1 as SGHVS and CDR2 as FQNEAQ. V lost 2 bases to trimming and J lost 5 bases, with 13 bases between them. The CDR3 here is CASSLSFGRDEQYF. For the CDR3, the DNA is TGTGCCAGCAGCTTATCGTTTGGAAGAGACGAGCAGTACTTC.

CDR3 in amino acids: CAWSGSQGVLDEQFF. CDR3 in DNA: TGTGCCTGGAGTGGCTCTCAGGGAGTGCTGGATGAGCAGTTCTTC. The V and J genes are TRBV30 and TRBJ2-1; tentatively, D is TRBD1 or TRBD2 (5 bases each). The germline gives CDR1 GTSNPN, CDR2 SVGIG (reference sequence). This CDR3 is built from 15 residues. The V and J ends lost 1 base and 8 bases respectively, with 18 bases between them.

This CDR3 reads CASSQEGPPNTGELFF. The CDR3 DNA reads as TGCGCCAGCAGCCAAGAGGGGCCCCCTAACACCGGGGAGCTGTTTTTT. The chain is built from TRBV4-1 and TRBJ2-2, with D possibly being TRBD1 (5 bases). V shed 0 bases and J shed 2 bases, with 10 bases lying between them. Germline lookup yields CDR1 MGHRA and CDR2 YSYEKL. The CDR3 has 16 residues.

This clone has a count of ten or more. The CDR3 reads CASSYSNGEGSQPQHF. In DNA form, the CDR3 reads TGTGCCAGCAGTTACTCGAACGGGGAAGGTTCTCAGCCCCAGCATTTT. V is TRBV6-6 and J is TRBJ1-5; D ambiguous. Germline CDR1 is MNHNY and CDR2 is SVGAGI (reference sequence). CDR3 length: 16 amino acids. Trimming took 0 bases from V and 6 from J, leaving 15 bases between them.

The chain links TRBV28 to TRBJ2-3; the D call may be TRBD1 or TRBD2 (5 bases each). The germline V and J ends were trimmed by 5 bases and 0 bases, with 18 bases remaining between them. Germline V gene lookup returns CDR1 MDHEN and CDR2 SYDVKM. This CDR3 spans 17 amino acids. The CDR3 nucleotides read TGTGCCAGCAGTCCCGCGCCGGGACGGCAAAGCACAGATACGCAGTATTTT. It encodes CASSPAPGRQSTDTQYF.

This chain uses TRBV18 with TRBJ2-7, with 9 nucleotides matching TRBD1. Germline V CDR1 and CDR2: KGHSH, LQKENI. V gave up 6 bases and J gave up 5 bases; unmatched junction bases: 11. The CDR3 is 15 amino acids. In DNA form, the CDR3 reads TGTGCCAGCTCGGGGGGACAGGGCGTCGGGGACGAGCAGTACTTC. It yields the protein CASSGGQGVGDEQYF. Filled out from reference TRBV18 and TRBJ2-7, the complete variable domain reads NAGVMQNPRHLVRRRGQEARLRCSPMKGHSHVYWYRQLPEEGLKFMVYLQKENIIDESGMPKERFSAEFPKEGPSILRIQQVVRGDSAAYFCASSGGQGVGDEQYFGPGTRLTVT.

The chain is built from TRBV5-1 and TRBJ2-5, with D possibly called TRBD1 or TRBD2 (6 bases each). Germline CDR1 is SGHRS and CDR2 is YFSETQ. Trimming took 3 bases from V and 3 from J, leaving 12 bases between them. CDR3 length equals 14 residues. CDR3 sequence (DNA): TGCGCCAGCAGCTACGGGGGCGGAGAAGAGACCCAGTACTTC. Encoded protein: CASSYGGGEETQYF.

This clone was seen a single time. Other DNA sequences from this sample encode an identical CDR3 as well. The CDR3 nucleotides are TGTGCCAGCAGCTTTCTTGAGACCCAGTACTTC. Its protein is CASSFLETQYF. The V call is TRBV7-9, the J call TRBJ2-5, with D uncertain. The CDR3 consists of 11 residues. Looked up from germline, CDR1 is SEHNR and CDR2 is FQNEAQ (reference sequence). V was trimmed by 3 bases and J by 5 bases, leaving 4 bases between them.

The V gene is TRBV6-1, the J gene TRBJ2-4; 10 nucleotides match TRBD2. V shed 2 bases and J 0 bases; nucleotides not matched to a gene: 10. The CDR3 is 19 amino acids. Germline CDR1 MNHNS, CDR2 SASEGT. The CDR3 DNA reads TGTGCCAGCAGTGAAAGTAGCGAGCGGGAGGGATTAGCCAAAAACATTCAGTACTTC. Translating it yields CASSESSEREGLAKNIQYF.

The chain is built from TRBV19 and TRBJ2-6; D remains ambiguous. V lost 1 base and J lost 0, with 7 bases in between. Germline lookup yields CDR1 LNHDA and CDR2 SQIVND (reference sequence). CDR3 length equals 16 residues. The CDR3, as DNA: TGTGCCAGTAGTATAGTTCCGGGCTCTGGGGCCAACGTCCTGACTTTC. This sequence encodes CASSIVPGSGANVLTF.

This clone occurred a few times. The gene calls are TRBV6-1 and TRBJ1-3; 8 nucleotides line up with TRBD1. V shed 4 bases and J 0 bases; nucleotides not matched to a gene: 5. Germline V CDR1 and CDR2: MNHNS, SASEGT. CDR3 length equals 16 residues. CDR3 sequence: CASSGGQADSGNTIYF. The CDR3, as DNA: TGTGCCAGCAGTGGGGGACAGGCGGACTCTGGAAACACCATATATTTT.